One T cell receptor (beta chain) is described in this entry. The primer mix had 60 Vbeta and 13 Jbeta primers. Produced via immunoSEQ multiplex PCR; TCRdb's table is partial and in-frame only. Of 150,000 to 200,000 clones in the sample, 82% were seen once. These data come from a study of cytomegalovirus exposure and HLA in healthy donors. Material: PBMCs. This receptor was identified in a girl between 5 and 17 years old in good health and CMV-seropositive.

CDR3 amino acids: CASSRPAPDQETQYF. For the CDR3, the DNA is TGTGCCAGCTCACGACCCGCCCCAGACCAAGAGACCCAGTACTTC. The chain recombines TRBV18 with TRBJ2-5; D call uncertain. Trimming cost V 4 bases and J 0 bases, with 12 bases left between them. The CDR3 is 15 amino acids. Germline V gene sequence: CDR1 KGHSH, CDR2 LQKENI.